This TCR beta chain is from a study of blood T cell repertoires in COVID-19. Whole-study context: Sites across the United States, Italy and Spain contributed samples from acute and convalescent COVID-19. PBMCs, B-cell-depleted T cells, or T cells provided the cDNA or gDNA that made up the material.

The V end lost 4 bases, the J end lost 1 base, and 15 bases lay between the germline ends. In germline, CDR1 is SGHNT, CDR2 YYREEE (reference sequence). The CDR3 is made up of 15 amino acids. In the original analysis: Amplified reference gene primers provided the basis for estimating nucleated cell counts. Measured with immunoSEQ multiplex PCR; TCRdb has only the in-frame clones, and not every one. V and J calls and clone size are as listed in that table; D and trimming were resolved from the DNA. In the table there are over 60,000 clones, 92% of which are singletons. The sequencing sample was made of peripheral blood. The receptor was derived from a human donor in a cohort sampled during active COVID-19. V is TRBV5-4 and J is TRBJ2-7; TRBD2 might be the D (5 bases). The CDR3 coding sequence is TGTGCCAGCAGCCCCGACTATTCCCGGTCCTACGAGCAGTACTTC. It is translated as CASSPDYSRSYEQYF.